Listed here are 28 T cell receptor beta chains from one sample, sequenced in a study of radiotherapy plus CTLA-4 blockade in lung cancer. Measured with immunoSEQ multiplex PCR; TCRdb has only the in-frame clones, and not every one. The sample lists tens of thousands of clones, about 80% seen once, with 7% to 8% in the top ten. Sequenced material: peripheral blood, taken from a patient treated with radiotherapy plus ipilimumab. All receptors derive from a human donor with non-small cell lung cancer who had a complete response to radiotherapy plus ipilimumab.

Only a few counts were recorded for this clone. The chain carries TRBV30 and TRBJ2-7, with D possibly TRBD2 on 5 matching bases. V lost 3 bases and J 0 bases, leaving 18 bases between the germline ends. The germline gives CDR1 GTSNPN, CDR2 SVGIG (reference sequence). CDR3 length: 16 residues. CDR3 residues: CAWSPGGLLSSYEQYV. The DNA for the CDR3 is TGTGCCTGGAGCCCGGGCGGGCTACTCTCCTCCTACGAGCAGTACGTC.

V is TRBV27 and J is TRBJ1-2; the match to TRBD1 covers 12 bases. Per germline, CDR1 MNHEY and CDR2 SMNVEV (reference sequence). The CDR3 consists of 16 residues. V was pared by 5 bases and J by 6 bases, with 10 bases of the junction left unmatched. CDR3 in DNA: TGTGCCAGCAGTACACCGACCGGGACAGGGGGCAATGGCTACACCTTC. This sequence encodes CASSTPTGTGGNGYTF.

This clone showed up just once. The chain recombines TRBV5-1 with TRBJ2-2; 10 bases are a match to TRBD1. With 1 base clipped from V and 0 bases from J, the junction kept 6 bases outside the gene matches. Per germline, CDR1 SGHRS and CDR2 YFSETQ. This CDR3 region has 18 residues. The DNA for the CDR3 is TGCGCCAGCAGCTTGTACGACAGGGGGCTAACGAACACCGGGGAGCTGTTTTTT. It is translated as CASSLYDRGLTNTGELFF.

J is TRBJ2-5 and V is TRBV27, with 9 bases aligning to TRBD1. In germline, CDR1 is MNHEY, CDR2 SMNVEV (reference sequence). This CDR3 region has 15 residues. V dropped 8 bases and J dropped 5; count of bases not matched to a gene: 12. The chain's CDR3 is CASRAGQGTGETQYF. The CDR3 DNA sequence: TGTGCCAGCCGGGCGGGACAGGGAACCGGGGAGACCCAGTACTTC.

The chain employs TRBV10-1 and TRBJ1-4, with 10 positions matching TRBD1. The CDR3 has 15 residues. V dropped 6 bases and J dropped 6; count of bases not matched to a gene: 7. Per the germline V gene, CDR1 is WNHNN and CDR2 is SYGVQD (reference sequence). CDR3 region: CASSEAGTGDEKLFF. The CDR3 region has the DNA TGCGCCAGCAGCGAAGCCGGGACAGGGGATGAAAAACTGTTTTTT.

The chain has TRBV27 and TRBJ1-5, with a tentative D call TRBD1 (5 bases). Looked up from germline, CDR1 is MNHEY and CDR2 is SMNVEV (reference sequence). There are 16 residues in the CDR3. Between the trimmed V and J ends, which lost 5 bases and 0 bases, there was a span of 14 bases. The CDR3 here is CASSQRGDHSNQPQHF. The CDR3 DNA is TGTGCCAGCAGTCAGAGGGGAGACCATAGCAATCAGCCCCAGCATTTT.

The chain uses TRBV15 and TRBJ2-2; D gene ambiguous. The length of the CDR3 is 15 residues. Germline loops: CDR1 LNHNV, CDR2 YYDKDF (reference sequence). V was clipped by 0 bases and J by 6 bases, with 11 bases between them. The CDR3 DNA reads as TGTGCCACCAGCAGAGAAAGAGAAGTCCCCGGGGAGCTGTTTTTT. It yields the protein CATSREREVPGELFF.

This chain uses TRBV10-3 with TRBJ2-7; 8 bases fit TRBD1. After removal of 0 bases from V and 3 bases from J, the junction contained 10 bases not matched to a gene. Germline V gene lookup returns CDR1 ENHRY and CDR2 SYGVKD. This CDR3 is 17 amino acids long. CDR3 sequence: CAISESGTGGPVYEQYF. CDR3 coding DNA: TGTGCCATCAGTGAGTCTGGGACAGGAGGTCCAGTCTACGAGCAGTACTTC.

The CDR3: CASSLEPDTQYF. Here the CDR3 DNA reads TGTGCCAGCAGCTTGGAGCCAGATACGCAGTATTTT. The rearrangement joins TRBV5-6 to TRBJ2-3; D gene unclear. Trimming pared 0 bases from V and 4 bases from J, leaving 3 bases between. The CDR3 has 12 residues. The V gene's germline CDR1 is SGHDT and CDR2 YYEEEE.

V usage is TRBV30 and J usage is TRBJ1-2; the D is unclear. CDR1 is GTSNPN, CDR2 SVGIG, per germline (reference sequence). Trimming took 2 bases from V and 7 from J, leaving 11 bases between them. The CDR3 covers 12 residues. The CDR3 nucleotides are TGTGCCTGGAGTTCTAGTGTTGGTGGCTACACCTTC. Translated, it gives CAWSSSVGGYTF.

This clone was recorded once. The V gene is TRBV2, the J gene TRBJ2-1; tentatively, D is TRBD1 (6 bases). The V end was cut by 7 bases, the J end by 10 bases, with 17 bases between. Germline V gene data show CDR1 as SNHLY and CDR2 as FYNNEI. The CDR3 spans 13 residues. The CDR3 region has the DNA TGTGCCAGCACCCAAACAGGGTGGCGGGAGCAGTTCTTC. The encoded protein is CASTQTGWREQFF. Full variable domain (rest looked up from reference TRBV2 and TRBJ2-1): EPEVTQTPSHQVTQMGQEVILRCVPISNHLYFYWYRQILGQKVEFLVSFYNNEISEKSEIFDDQFSVERPDGSNFTLKIRSTKLEDSAMYFCASTQTGWREQFFGPGTRLTVL.

The chain's CDR3 is CASSERVAGETDTQYF. The CDR3 coding sequence is TGTGCCAGCAGTGAAAGGGTAGCGGGAGAGACAGATACGCAGTATTTT. The V and J genes are TRBV2 and TRBJ2-3; 9 nucleotides agree with TRBD2. The germline gives CDR1 SNHLY, CDR2 FYNNEI. V was clipped by 2 bases and J by 3 bases; unmatched bases: 6. This CDR3 is 16 amino acids long.

This chain links TRBV7-6 with TRBJ2-1, with D tentatively TRBD1 (6 bases). The V end lost 6 bases, the J end lost 10 bases, and 13 bases lay between the germline ends. The germline CDR1 and CDR2 sequences are SGHVS and FNYEAQ. This CDR3 is 12 amino acids long. The CDR3 DNA is TGTGCCAGCAGTCCCAGGGGCGGAGAGCAGTTCTTC. Translated, it gives CASSPRGGEQFF.

This chain connects TRBV4-1 to TRBJ2-4; TRBD1 aligns across 10 bases. The CDR3 runs to 17 residues. V shed 3 bases and J 2 bases; nucleotides not matched to a gene: 7. CDR1 MGHRA and CDR2 YSYEKL come from the germline V gene. The CDR3 DNA reads as TGCGCCAGCAGCCAGGGACAGGGGATCGCACCCAAAAACATTCAGTACTTC. Translated, it gives CASSQGQGIAPKNIQYF.

The chain employs TRBV21-1 and TRBJ1-1; the DNA was not used to check the table's D call, TRBD1. TRBV21-1 is a known pseudogene. The CDR3 has 19 residues. The CDR3 protein is CASTIGTGGGGMLDTEAFF. CDR3 DNA: TGTGCCAGCACCATTGGGACAGGGGGCGGGGGGATGTTAGACACTGAAGCTTTCTTT.

This clone was seen only once. Within the sample, other DNA sequences also encode this same CDR3. The chain couples TRBV6-5 to TRBJ1-1; D unclear. The CDR3 has 13 residues. Trimming took 5 bases from V and 6 from J, leaving 13 bases between them. From germline, CDR1 is MNHEY and CDR2 SVGAGI. CDR3 amino acids: CASSPLVGAEAFF. The CDR3 DNA sequence: TGTGCCAGCAGTCCCCTGGTTGGCGCTGAAGCTTTCTTT.

The chain links TRBV4-1 to TRBJ1-2; D unresolved. Trimming removed 0 bases from V and 5 bases from J, with 7 bases in between. This CDR3 is 13 amino acids long. Germline V gives CDR1 MGHRA, CDR2 YSYEKL. The CDR3 bases are TGCGCCAGCAGCCAAGAGCGGCGATATGGCTACACCTTC. It encodes CASSQERRYGYTF.

The chain joins TRBV5-1 to TRBJ2-1, with TRBD2 matching 15 bases. J was trimmed by 6 bases and V by 4 bases; bases with no gene match: 11. This CDR3 is 18 amino acids long. Germline CDR1 is SGHRS and CDR2 is YFSETQ. CDR3 sequence (DNA): TGCGCCAGCAGCCCGAGGGGGACTAGCGGGGGGTCCCCCAATGAGCAGTTCTTC. Amino acids: CASSPRGTSGGSPNEQFF.

The CDR3 region has the DNA TGTGCCAGCAGCCCGGGACAGGCTTTCTATAATTCACCCCTCCACTTT. Translation: CASSPGQAFYNSPLHF. The chain has TRBV14 and TRBJ1-6, with 8 positions matching TRBD1. Germline CDR1 reads SGHDN; CDR2 reads FVKESK. Unmatched junction bases numbered 5, after V lost 4 bases and J lost 3 bases. CDR3 length: 16 amino acids.

The chain joins TRBV7-2 to TRBJ1-4; 7 nucleotides match TRBD1. CDR1 and CDR2 from the germline V gene are SGHTA and FQGNSA. This CDR3 is built from 16 residues. The V and J ends lost 5 bases and 5 bases, in that order; junction bases with no gene match: 11. CDR3 amino acids: CASSTRGTVRNEKLFF. In DNA, the CDR3 is TGTGCCAGCAGCACACGAGGGACAGTGCGAAATGAAAAACTGTTTTTT.

This chain uses TRBV2 with TRBJ1-4; D possibly corresponds to TRBD1 (5 bases). Trimming shortened V by 4 bases and J by 6 bases, and 9 bases separated the two germline ends. The germline CDR1 and CDR2 sequences are SNHLY and FYNNEI. This CDR3 has 13 residues. DNA for the CDR3: TGTGCCAGCAGTGCCCGGGGGGATGAAAAACTGTTTTTT. Residues: CASSARGDEKLFF.

This chain links TRBV15 with TRBJ1-3; unclear D gene. The germline gives CDR1 LNHNV, CDR2 YYDKDF (reference sequence). There are 16 residues in the CDR3. The V and J ends lost 1 base and 1 base respectively, with 11 bases between them. The chain's CDR3 is CATSRGLLESGNTIYF. The CDR3 nucleotides are TGTGCCACCAGCAGAGGATTGTTAGAGTCTGGAAACACCATATATTTT.

As regards this clone: At one end the junction does not follow the germline gene, possibly because of a read error. This sequence joins TRBV7-7 and TRBJ2-2; D is unclear. Germline CDR1 and CDR2: SSHAT and FNYEAQ (reference sequence). CDR3 length equals 15 residues. The CDR3 spells CASSLRFGSTGELFF. In DNA, the CDR3 is TGTGCTAGCAGCTTAAGGTTTGGATCCACCGGGGAGCTGTTTTTT.

The chain links TRBV7-8 to TRBJ2-1; 7 bases align to TRBD2. The J segment lost 1 base and the V segment lost 5 bases, leaving 8 bases of the junction unmatched. This CDR3 comprises 16 residues. CDR1 is SGHVS, CDR2 FQNEAQ, per germline. CDR3 residues: CASSPDRLASYNEQFF. In DNA, the CDR3 is TGTGCCAGCAGCCCCGATAGACTAGCATCCTACAATGAGCAGTTCTTC.

The J gene is TRBJ1-4, the V gene TRBV11-2, with D perhaps TRBD1 (5 bases). The V gene lost 7 bases and the J gene lost 4 bases, with 13 bases spanning the gap. This CDR3 contains 14 residues. CDR1 is SGHAT, CDR2 FQNNGV, per germline. In nucleotides, the CDR3 is TGTGCCAGCACAAAAGACAGCTATAATGAAAAACTGTTTTTT. Translation: CASTKDSYNEKLFF.

CDR3 sequence reads: CASSLGLDREAFF. The CDR3 coding sequence is TGCGCCAGCAGCTTAGGCCTGGACAGGGAAGCTTTCTTT. The V call is TRBV5-1, the J call TRBJ1-1, with 7 bases identical to TRBD1. The germline V gene has CDR1 SGHRS and CDR2 YFSETQ. With V trimmed by 2 bases and J by 8 bases, 6 bases remained unmatched. The CDR3 is made up of 13 amino acids.

This sequence joins TRBV27 and TRBJ1-1, with 7 bases fitting TRBD1. CDR1 is MNHEY and CDR2 is SMNVEV in the germline V gene (reference sequence). There are 15 residues in the CDR3. V lost 8 bases to trimming and J lost 3 bases; unmatched junction nucleotides: 12. The CDR3 DNA is TGTGCCAGCTTAAACTGGGGGGGACAGTACACTGAAGCTTTCTTT. It specifies CASLNWGGQYTEAFF.

V usage is TRBV18 and J usage is TRBJ1-6; possible D gene TRBD1, 5 bases. Trimming cost V 4 bases and J 9 bases, with 19 bases left between them. The CDR3 is 16 amino acids. Per germline, CDR1 KGHSH and CDR2 LQKENI. Written as DNA, the CDR3 is TGTGCCAGCTCACTCAGCCAAGGGGAGGCGGGTTCACCCCTCCACTTT. Protein sequence: CASSLSQGEAGSPLHF. Complete variable domain (other parts from reference TRBV18 and TRBJ1-6): NAGVMQNPRHLVRRRGQEARLRCSPMKGHSHVYWYRQLPEEGLKFMVYLQKENIIDESGMPKERFSAEFPKEGPSILRIQQVVRGDSAAYFCASSLSQGEAGSPLHFGNGTRLTVT.